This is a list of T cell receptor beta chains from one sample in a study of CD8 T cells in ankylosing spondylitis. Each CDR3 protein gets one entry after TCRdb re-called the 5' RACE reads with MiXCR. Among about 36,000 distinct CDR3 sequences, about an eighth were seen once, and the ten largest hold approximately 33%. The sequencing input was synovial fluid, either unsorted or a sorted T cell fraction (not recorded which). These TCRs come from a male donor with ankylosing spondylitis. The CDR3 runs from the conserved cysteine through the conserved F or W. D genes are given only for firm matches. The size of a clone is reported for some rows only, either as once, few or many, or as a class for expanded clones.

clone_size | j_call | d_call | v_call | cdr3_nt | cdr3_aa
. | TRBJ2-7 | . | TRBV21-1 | TGTGCCAGCAGCGCTGGGACAGGGGGTTGGGAGCAGTACTTC | CASSAGTGGWEQYF
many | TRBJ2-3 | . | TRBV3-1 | TGTGCCAGCAGCCAAGATCCGGGCGGGCCACCCTCTACGCAGTATTTT | CASSQDPGGPPSTQYF
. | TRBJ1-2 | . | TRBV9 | TGTGCCAGCAGCGTAGGGGGCTATGGCTACACCTTC | CASSVGGYGYTF
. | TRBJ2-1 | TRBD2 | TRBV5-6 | TGTGCCAGCAGACTACTAGCGGACTACAATGAGCAGTTCTTC | CASRLLADYNEQFF
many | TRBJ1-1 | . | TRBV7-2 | TGTGCCAGCAGCTTAAACGGACTCACTGAAGCTTTCTTT | CASSLNGLTEAFF
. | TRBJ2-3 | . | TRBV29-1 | TGCAGCGTTGGGGCAGGGGAGGAGGATACGCAGTATTTT | CSVGAGEEDTQYF
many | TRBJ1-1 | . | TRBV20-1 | TGCAGTTCGGGAGAGACTACTGAAGCTTTCTTT | CSSGETTEAFF
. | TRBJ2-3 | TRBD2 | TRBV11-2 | TGTGCCAGCAGCTCGACCGGGACTAGCGGGAGAACAGATACGCAGTATTTT | CASSSTGTSGRTDTQYF
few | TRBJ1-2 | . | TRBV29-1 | TGCAGCGTTGAAGGGGGTTCTGCGTCCGACTACACCTTC | CSVEGGSASDYTF
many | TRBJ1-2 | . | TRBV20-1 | TGCAGTGCTAGATCGGTTCGGGCAGTCTATGGCTACACCTTC | CSARSVRAVYGYTF
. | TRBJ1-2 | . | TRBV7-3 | TGTGCCAGCAGCCCAAGGTACGGGACTGCGCCCAGTGGCTACACCTTC | CASSPRYGTAPSGYTF
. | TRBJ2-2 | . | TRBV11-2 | TGTGCCAGCAGCACCAGTTGGGCTGGGGCTAGCTTCGGCGGGGAGCTGTTTTTT | CASSTSWAGASFGGELFF
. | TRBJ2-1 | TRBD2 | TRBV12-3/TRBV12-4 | TGTGCCAGCAGCCGCGCCGGGCCGGGAGGTGAGTTCTTC | CASSRAGPGGEFF
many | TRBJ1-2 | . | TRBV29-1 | TGCAGCGTTGGAGGGGCAACTGGCTACACCTTC | CSVGGATGYTF
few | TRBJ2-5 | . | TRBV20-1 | TGCAGTGCTAGAGTTATCCCAGAGACCCAGTACTTC | CSARVIPETQYF
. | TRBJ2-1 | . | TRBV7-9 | TGTGCCAGCAGCTTAGGAGCCAGTGCCTCAGATCAGCAGTTCTTC | CASSLGASASDQQFF
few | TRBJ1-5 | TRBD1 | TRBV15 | TGTGCCACCAGGGCAGGGGGTAGCAATCAGCCCCAGCATTTT | CATRAGGSNQPQHF
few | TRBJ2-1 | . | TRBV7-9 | TGTGCCAGCAGCTTAGCGCCCAGCTCCTACAATGAGCAGTTCTTC | CASSLAPSSYNEQFF
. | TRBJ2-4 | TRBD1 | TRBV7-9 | TGTGCCAGCAGCCCAGACAGGGGAAACATTCAGTACTTC | CASSPDRGNIQYF
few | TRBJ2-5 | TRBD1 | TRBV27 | TGTGCCAGCGGGACAGCTTCATTGGGGACCCAGTACTTC | CASGTASLGTQYF
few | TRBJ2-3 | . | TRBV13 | TGTGCCAGCAGCTTAGACGCCGATACGCAGTATTTT | CASSLDADTQYF
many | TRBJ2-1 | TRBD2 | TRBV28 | TGTGCCAGCAGTTTATGGACTAGCGGGGACTATAATGAGCAGTTCTTC | CASSLWTSGDYNEQFF
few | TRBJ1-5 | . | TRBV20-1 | TGCAGTGCAAGAAGTAACAATCAGCCCCAGCATTTT | CSARSNNQPQHF
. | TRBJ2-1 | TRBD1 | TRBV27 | TGTGCCAGCAGTCCGCAGGGGGCGCGGAATGAGCAGTTCTTC | CASSPQGARNEQFF
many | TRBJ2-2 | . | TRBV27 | TGTGCCAGCGCGCTAGGGTCCATCGGGGAGCTGTTTTTT | CASALGSIGELFF
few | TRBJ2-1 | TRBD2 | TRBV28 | TGTGCCAGCAGTTTCGAGCGGGGGGTCGTGCCGAATGAGCAGTTCTTC | CASSFERGVVPNEQFF
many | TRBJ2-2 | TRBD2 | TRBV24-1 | TGTGCCACCAGTGAGCGGACTAGCGACACCGGGGAGCTGTTTTTT | CATSERTSDTGELFF
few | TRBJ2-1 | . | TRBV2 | TGTGCCAGCAGTGGAGATAGCTCCTACAATGAGCAGTTCTTC | CASSGDSSYNEQFF
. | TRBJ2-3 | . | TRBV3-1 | TGTGCCAGCAGCCAAGAGGGAGGAGATACGCAGTATTTT | CASSQEGGDTQYF
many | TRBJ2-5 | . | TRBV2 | TGTGCCAGCAGTGACCGGAGGCCGTACGAGACCCAGTACTTC | CASSDRRPYETQYF
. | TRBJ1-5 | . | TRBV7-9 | TGTGCCAGCAGCTTAATGGATGGAGGCCCCCAGCATTTT | CASSLMDGGPQHF